Presented here are 19 T cell receptor beta chains from one specimen sequenced in a study of technical replicates of blood from a few donors. Clones were read by immunoSEQ multiplex PCR, and TCRdb kept only the in-frame ones, dropping some. This sample has tens of thousands of clones; around 97% occur once, and the top ten carry roughly 0.2%. Specimen: T cells isolated from PBMCs. The receptors shown here come from a human donor in good health.

V is TRBV11-2 and J is TRBJ1-5, with D unclear. The germline V gene has CDR1 SGHAT and CDR2 FQNNGV. The germline V and J ends were trimmed by 2 bases and 7 bases, with 12 bases remaining between them. CDR3 length: 14 residues. Here the CDR3 DNA reads TGTGCCAGCAGCTTAATGGTTGTTGGCCAGCCCCAGCATTTT. It translates to CASSLMVVGQPQHF.

This chain uses TRBV2 with TRBJ1-4, with D maybe TRBD1 (5 bases). Germline CDR1 SNHLY, CDR2 FYNNEI. Trimming shortened V by 7 bases and J by 4 bases, and 13 bases separated the two germline ends. The CDR3 is 14 residues long. The CDR3 loop reads CASTPGGVNEKLFF. CDR3 sequence (DNA): TGTGCCAGCACTCCCGGGGGGGTTAATGAAAAACTGTTTTTT.

This chain joins TRBV4-1 and TRBJ2-1; 7 positions match TRBD1. In germline, CDR1 is MGHRA, CDR2 YSYEKL. This CDR3 has 15 residues. V shed 4 bases, J shed 12 bases, and the junction held 15 bases outside the gene matches. The CDR3 region is CASSRSGTDYRGQFF. The CDR3 region has the DNA TGCGCCAGCAGCCGATCCGGGACAGACTACAGGGGGCAGTTCTTC.

V is TRBV5-1 and J is TRBJ2-3; 11 positions agree with TRBD2. Losses at the gene ends were 5 bases for V and 0 bases for J; bases not matched to a gene: 20. The germline V gene has CDR1 SGHRS and CDR2 YFSETQ. CDR3 length: 21 amino acids. CDR3 sequence reads: CASSIGQLAGVLRPSTDTQYF. CDR3 coding DNA: TGCGCCAGCAGTATCGGACAACTAGCGGGGGTACTGAGGCCTAGCACAGATACGCAGTATTTT.

DNA for the CDR3: TGTGCCAGCTCACCAACGGACAGGGGGCTCTACGAGCAGTACTTC. This gives the protein CASSPTDRGLYEQYF. The V gene is TRBV18, the J gene TRBJ2-7; TRBD1 aligns across 11 bases. The trim removed 2 bases at V and 3 bases at J, leaving 3 bases unmatched. CDR1 KGHSH and CDR2 LQKENI come from the germline V gene. This CDR3 region has 15 residues.

The chain couples TRBV19 to TRBJ2-3; 9 nucleotides agree with TRBD1. V lost 5 bases, J lost 6 bases, and 9 bases stayed unmatched. CDR1 is LNHDA and CDR2 is SQIVND in the germline V gene (reference sequence). The CDR3 covers 15 residues. The chain's CDR3 is CASSRGQGKADTQYF. For the CDR3, the DNA is TGTGCCAGTAGTCGCGGACAGGGGAAGGCGGATACGCAGTATTTT.

The chain has TRBV29-1 and TRBJ2-2; the D is unclear. Per germline, CDR1 SQVTM and CDR2 ANQGSEA. Trimming left V 7 bases short and J 2 bases short, with 14 bases between. The CDR3 loop spans 14 amino acids. The CDR3 reads CSASAEGNTGELFF. CDR3 DNA: TGCAGCGCCTCGGCGGAAGGAAACACCGGGGAGCTGTTTTTT.

The genes are TRBV18 and TRBJ1-4; D is undetermined. Germline V CDR1 and CDR2: KGHSH, LQKENI. The V gene lost 5 bases and the J gene lost 8 bases, with 15 bases spanning the gap. The CDR3 totals 14 residues. The CDR3 is CASSASAGGEKLFF. The CDR3 region has the DNA TGTGCCAGCTCAGCGTCGGCCGGAGGGGAAAAACTGTTTTTT.

The V gene is TRBV10-1, the J gene TRBJ2-3; D may be TRBD2 (5 bases). This CDR3 is built from 14 residues. Germline V gene lookup returns CDR1 WNHNN and CDR2 SYGVQD (reference sequence). Trimming pared 1 base from V and 6 bases from J, leaving 11 bases between. CDR3 in amino acids: CASSEFGVSDTQYF. In DNA, the CDR3 is TGCGCCAGCAGTGAGTTCGGGGTATCGGATACGCAGTATTTT.

V is TRBV28 and J is TRBJ2-7; 8 bases are a match to TRBD2. This CDR3 is built from 16 residues. Trimming took 6 bases from V and 0 from J; bases not matched to a gene: 10. Germline-derived CDR1 and CDR2 are MDHEN and SYDVKM. The CDR3 spells CASSTGGTSSSYEQYF. CDR3 bases: TGTGCCAGCAGCACGGGAGGGACGTCGAGCTCCTACGAGCAGTACTTC.

The rearrangement uses TRBV28 and TRBJ2-3, with 12 bases fitting TRBD2. The CDR3 is made up of 15 amino acids. V was clipped by 7 bases and J by 7 bases; unmatched bases: 9. Germline-derived CDR1 and CDR2 are MDHEN and SYDVKM. This chain's CDR3 is CASTLLTSGSYTQYF. DNA of the CDR3: TGTGCCAGCACCCTTCTGACTAGCGGGAGTTATACGCAGTATTTT.

This rearrangement joins TRBV28 to TRBJ2-7; TRBD2 agrees at 10 bases. Trimming removed 7 bases from V and 4 bases from J; junction bases left unmatched: 10. Per the germline V gene, CDR1 is MDHEN and CDR2 is SYDVKM. This CDR3 has 15 residues. DNA of the CDR3: TGTGCCAGCACCCAAACTAGCGGGATCCCTTACGAGCAGTACTTC. Its protein product is CASTQTSGIPYEQYF.

This clone was counted once. The chain joins TRBV19 to TRBJ2-7, with 9 bases aligning to TRBD2. The CDR3 is 14 amino acids. Unmatched junction bases numbered 9, after V lost 5 bases and J lost 7 bases. Germline V gives CDR1 LNHDA, CDR2 SQIVND (reference sequence). CDR3 residues: CASSLGGGGVEQYF. The CDR3 bases are TGTGCCAGTAGTTTGGGCGGCGGGGGGGTTGAGCAGTACTTC.

A word on this clone: Its ends do not fully match the called genes, so a read error is possible. The chain is built from TRBV6-1 and TRBJ1-2, with D possibly TRBD1 on 5 matching bases. CDR1 and CDR2 from the germline V gene are MNHNS and SASEGT. This CDR3 region has 13 residues. The CDR3 sequence is CASSEAGQGRYTF. The CDR3 nucleotides are TGTGCCAGCAGTGAAGCAGGGCAGGGTCGATACACTTTC.

The chain links TRBV5-1 to TRBJ2-1; 11 nucleotides match TRBD2. Germline loops: CDR1 SGHRS, CDR2 YFSETQ. This CDR3 has 16 residues. V trimming: 4 bases; J trimming: 7 bases; junction bases outside the gene matches: 10. The CDR3 region has the DNA TGCGCCAGCAGCCGGATGACTAGCGGGGCGACGAATGAGCAGTTCTTC. Residues: CASSRMTSGATNEQFF. Supplemented by reference TRBV5-1 and TRBJ2-1, the full variable domain reads KAGVTQTPRYLIKTRGQQVTLSCSPISGHRSVSWYQQTPGQGLQFLFEYFSETQRNKGNFPGRFSGRQFSNSRSEMNVSTLELGDSALYLCASSRMTSGATNEQFFGPGTRLTVL.

The chain couples TRBV12-5 to TRBJ2-2, with 11 bases fitting TRBD1. In germline, CDR1 is LGHNT, CDR2 FRNRAP. The junction had 4 bases not matched to a gene; V was cut back by 4 bases and J by 6 bases. The CDR3 has 15 residues. The CDR3 is CASGSGTGGAGELFF. CDR3 nucleotides: TGTGCTAGTGGTTCCGGGACAGGGGGGGCCGGGGAGCTGTTTTTT.

The chain joins TRBV30 to TRBJ1-2; D not resolved. The CDR3 runs to 13 residues. Germline V gene data show CDR1 as GTSNPN and CDR2 as SVGIG (reference sequence). V gave up 3 bases and J gave up 6 bases, with 14 bases separating them. In DNA form, the CDR3 reads TGTGCCTGGAGACACCCGGGAGGAGATGGCTACACCTTC. Translation gives CAWRHPGGDGYTF.

The V gene is TRBV19, the J gene TRBJ2-3, with TRBD2 matching 13 bases. The V and J ends lost 6 bases and 2 bases, in that order; junction bases with no gene match: 5. The CDR3 loop spans 16 amino acids. Looked up from germline, CDR1 is LNHDA and CDR2 is SQIVND (reference sequence). CDR3 sequence reads: CASSALAGGTTDTQYF. In DNA, the CDR3 is TGTGCCAGTAGCGCACTAGCGGGGGGGACCACAGATACGCAGTATTTT.

The V gene is TRBV18, the J gene TRBJ2-7; tentatively, D is TRBD1 (5 bases). This CDR3 has 12 amino acids. Germline V gene lookup returns CDR1 KGHSH and CDR2 LQKENI. V was clipped by 4 bases and J by 1 base, with 5 bases between them. Written as DNA, the CDR3 is TGTGCCAGCTCACAGGGGTCCTACGAGCAGTACTTC. Its protein product is CASSQGSYEQYF.